This entry lists 22 T cell receptor beta chains sequenced from one sample in a study of shared clonotypes between healthy human individuals. Generated by immunoSEQ multiplex PCR, the TCRdb table keeps only in-frame clones and is missing some. In the table there are about 680,000 clones, about three quarters of which are singletons. The sample was memory CD4+ T cells sorted from blood. Described subset: CD45RA-negative fraction. All receptors derive from a woman aged 25 to 39 in good health.

V and J are TRBV5-1 and TRBJ1-2; D gene uncertain. V was clipped by 0 bases and J by 6 bases, with 9 bases between them. The CDR3 runs 13 residues. Germline CDR1 reads SGHRS; CDR2 reads YFSETQ. CDR3 coding DNA: TGCGCCAGCAGCTTGGGGCAGGAGCATGGCTACACCTTC. Translation: CASSLGQEHGYTF.

This clone was detected only a few times. The identical CDR3 is also encoded by other nucleotide sequences in the sample. The chain recombines TRBV25-1 with TRBJ2-7, with unresolved D. The ends were cut back, 6 bases at V and 3 bases at J, with 9 bases in the middle. This CDR3 comprises 12 residues. The germline V gene encodes CDR1 MGHDK and CDR2 SYGVNS. CDR3 bases: TGTGCCAGCAGCAGAACCAGCTACGAGCAGTACTTC. As protein: CASSRTSYEQYF.

This clone was recorded a few times. The chain has TRBV28 and TRBJ2-1, with TRBD2 as a possible D gene (6 bases). This CDR3 is built from 14 residues. Germline V CDR1 and CDR2: MDHEN, SYDVKM. The V gene lost 5 bases and the J gene lost 4 bases, with 12 bases spanning the gap. The CDR3 here is CASSQAAGYNEQFF. In DNA form, the CDR3 reads TGTGCCAGCAGTCAAGCCGCGGGGTACAATGAGCAGTTCTTC.

Remarks on this clone: With only one base between it and a far larger clone, this is likely a read error. The rearrangement uses TRBV29-1 and TRBJ2-3, with a tentative D call TRBD2 (5 bases). This CDR3 is built from 12 residues. Per germline, CDR1 SQVTM and CDR2 ANQGSEA. Trimming cost V 4 bases and J 2 bases, with 7 bases left between them. CDR3 in amino acids: CSVGRDTDTQYF. Written as DNA, the CDR3 is TGCAGCGTTGGCCGGGACACAGATACGCAGTATTTT.

CDR3: CASSQDTAGGGETQYF. CDR3 bases: TGTGCCAGCAGCCAAGATACGGCGGGAGGAGGAGAGACCCAGTACTTC. The genes are TRBV4-2 and TRBJ2-5, with 8 bases lining up with TRBD2. The germline V gene encodes CDR1 LGHNA and CDR2 YNFKEQ. With V trimmed by 0 bases and J by 4 bases, 7 bases remained unmatched. The CDR3 contains 16 residues.

The CDR3 sequence is CASSWDREGYGYTF. The CDR3, as DNA: TGTGCCAGCAGCTGGGACAGGGAAGGCTATGGCTACACCTTC. The V and J genes are TRBV5-4 and TRBJ1-2; TRBD1 agrees at 9 bases. The CDR3 is 14 residues long. Losses at the gene ends were 3 bases for V and 4 bases for J; bases not matched to a gene: 4. Per germline, CDR1 SGHNT and CDR2 YYREEE (reference sequence).

Of note for this clone: Mismatch with germline at one junction end may stem from a read error. The J gene is TRBJ1-4, the V gene TRBV5-1; no clear D. Germline loops: CDR1 SGHRS, CDR2 YFSETQ. The CDR3 covers 16 residues. The CDR3 DNA follows: TGCGCCAGCAGCCAATCTTCCTCGCACACGAATGTAAAACTGTTTTTT. Translation gives CASSQSSSHTNVKLFF.

This rearrangement joins TRBV5-1 to TRBJ1-5, with D tentatively TRBD1 (5 bases). This CDR3 region has 15 residues. CDR1 and CDR2 from the germline V gene are SGHRS and YFSETQ. Trimming took 0 bases from V and 2 from J, leaving 9 bases between them. The CDR3: CASSLAGARNQPQHF. The CDR3 DNA follows: TGCGCCAGCAGCTTGGCCGGGGCACGCAATCAGCCCCAGCATTTT.

This rearrangement joins TRBV5-1 to TRBJ2-5; no definite D call. The V gene's germline CDR1 is SGHRS and CDR2 YFSETQ. This CDR3 spans 13 amino acids. The germline V and J ends were trimmed by 3 bases and 6 bases, with 12 bases remaining between them. The CDR3 sequence: CASSSGRDQTQYF. CDR3 DNA sequence: TGCGCCAGCAGCTCCGGGCGCGACCAGACCCAGTACTTC.

The J gene is TRBJ1-2, the V gene TRBV28, with 9 nucleotides matching TRBD1. The V segment lost 6 bases and the J segment 4 bases; nucleotides outside the gene matches: 12. Germline V gives CDR1 MDHEN, CDR2 SYDVKM. CDR3 length: 16 amino acids. The CDR3, as DNA: TGTGCCAGCAGCCAGACAGGGGGAGCCCTCGGCTATGGCTACACCTTC. Translating gives CASSQTGGALGYGYTF.

The chain is built from TRBV2 and TRBJ1-3; D is unresolved. The CDR3 sequence is 15 residues long. Germline V gives CDR1 SNHLY, CDR2 FYNNEI. Trimming stripped 7 bases from V and 0 bases from J, with 13 bases between. CDR3 DNA: TGTGCCAGCACCTTGACCGAATTCTCTGGAAACACCATATATTTT. Translating gives CASTLTEFSGNTIYF.

DNA of the CDR3: TGTGCCAGCAGCATCCCAAGACAGCCCTACGAGCAGTACTTC. Amino acid sequence: CASSIPRQPYEQYF. The genes are TRBV28 and TRBJ2-7, with D possibly matching TRBD1 (5 bases). The CDR3 covers 14 residues. The V and J ends lost 6 bases and 2 bases respectively, with 14 bases between them. The germline V gene encodes CDR1 MDHEN and CDR2 SYDVKM.

The chain recombines TRBV9 with TRBJ1-2; D gene ambiguous. The CDR3 sequence is 15 residues long. Germline V CDR1 and CDR2: SGDLS, YYNGEE. V was shortened by 1 base and J by 4 bases, with 14 bases between the two germline ends. Here the CDR3 reads CASSVSEGEVYGYTF. The DNA for the CDR3 is TGTGCCAGCAGCGTATCAGAGGGTGAGGTCTATGGCTACACCTTC.

V and J are TRBV10-1 and TRBJ2-7, with D unclear. The CDR3 has 16 residues. The V end was cut by 0 bases, the J end by 3 bases, with 15 bases between. CDR1 is WNHNN and CDR2 is SYGVQD in the germline V gene (reference sequence). CDR3 loop: CASSESLGNKDYEQYF. The CDR3 DNA sequence: TGCGCCAGCAGTGAGTCGCTGGGGAACAAGGACTACGAGCAGTACTTC.

In the case of this clone: Other DNA sequences in this sample translate to the same CDR3. The V call is TRBV29-1, the J call TRBJ2-7; D may be TRBD1 (6 bases). There are 12 residues in the CDR3. V was cut by 2 bases and J by 3 bases, with 8 bases left in between. The germline CDR1 and CDR2 sequences are SQVTM and ANQGSEA. In nucleotides, the CDR3 is TGCAGCGTTGAAAAGGACAGCTACGAGCAGTACTTC. Amino acid sequence: CSVEKDSYEQYF.

In its sample, this clone was seen once. The V and J genes are TRBV25-1 and TRBJ2-5; the D gene is possibly TRBD1 (6 bases). The J call is in doubt because the DNA end fits TRBJ2-7 better. Germline V gene data show CDR1 as MGHDK and CDR2 as SYGVNS. There are 15 residues in the CDR3. For the CDR3, the DNA is TGTGCCAGCAGTCCCCCTGGGGCGGACAGCTACGAGCAGTACTTC. The encoded protein is CASSPPGADSYEQYF.

This chain uses TRBV11-2 with TRBJ2-3; no clear D gene. The germline CDR1 and CDR2 sequences are SGHAT and FQNNGV. The length of the CDR3 is 17 residues. Trimming stripped 4 bases from V and 0 bases from J, with 17 bases between. The CDR3 DNA sequence: TGTGCCAGCAGCTATGAAGGCAGCGCGCATAGCACAGATACGCAGTATTTT. This encodes CASSYEGSAHSTDTQYF.

The chain combines TRBV9 with TRBJ1-2, with D tentatively TRBD1 (5 bases). Germline V gene data show CDR1 as SGDLS and CDR2 as YYNGEE. There are 14 residues in the CDR3. V gave up 0 bases and J gave up 6 bases, with 12 bases separating them. The DNA for the CDR3 is TGTGCCAGCAGCGTAGTCTTTGGGGGAGATGGCTACACCTTC. It encodes CASSVVFGGDGYTF.

The CDR3 nucleotides read TGTGCCAGCGGGAAGGAGGGTGGCGGATTGGGGCAGTTCTTC. It is translated as CASGKEGGGLGQFF. The chain employs TRBV2 and TRBJ2-1; weak D call: TRBD2 (6 bases). The CDR3 is 14 residues long. V was cut by 8 bases and J by 12 bases, with 23 bases left in between. Germline loops: CDR1 SNHLY, CDR2 FYNNEI.

V gene TRBV2 combines with J gene TRBJ1-1; weak D call: TRBD1 (5 bases). The CDR3 loop spans 12 amino acids. Germline V gene lookup returns CDR1 SNHLY and CDR2 FYNNEI. The V gene lost 4 bases and the J gene lost 11 bases, with 14 bases spanning the gap. Here the CDR3 DNA reads TGTGCCAGCAGTGCCCGGGGAGGGGAGGCTTTCTTT. It specifies CASSARGGEAFF.

This clone is a singleton in its sample. The same CDR3 arises from other DNA sequences in this sample as well. The J gene is TRBJ1-3, the V gene TRBV7-2; 8 bases are a match to TRBD1. The CDR3 spans 17 residues. V was pared by 1 base and J by 0 bases, with 5 bases of the junction left unmatched. CDR1 and CDR2 from the germline V gene are SGHTA and FQGNSA. CDR3 protein: CASSLVGTGFSGNTIYF. In DNA, the CDR3 is TGTGCCAGCAGCTTAGTCGGGACAGGATTCTCTGGAAACACCATATATTTT.

At least ten counts were recorded for this clone. The genes are TRBV6-5 and TRBJ2-7, with TRBD1 as a possible D gene (5 bases). V lost 6 bases and J lost 2, with 11 bases in between. The CDR3 runs to 13 residues. Germline lookup yields CDR1 MNHEY and CDR2 SVGAGI. The CDR3 DNA sequence: TGTGCCAGCAGCCTACAGGAAGCCTACGAGCAGTACTTC. Amino acid sequence: CASSLQEAYEQYF.